This TCR beta chain was sequenced during a study of sequential checkpoint blockade in melanoma. Overall study: Patients were randomized 1:1 to nivolumab-then-ipilimumab or ipilimumab-then-nivolumab first-line. Each arm's sequence ended with maintenance nivolumab. Points from the study as a whole: In arm A, pretreatment tumor clonality was associated with response.

A word on this clone: Its antigen is undetermined.

The method was immunoSEQ multiplex PCR; TCRdb's version includes in-frame clones alone and lacks a portion of them. Altogether about 9,300 clones are present, 27% being singletons, with the ten largest covering 20% to 25%. Treatment given: randomized to nivolumab then ipilimumab (arm A) or the reverse (arm B). V shed 1 base and J shed 0 bases, with 7 bases lying between them. Germline V lookup: CDR1 SGHNT, CDR2 YENEEA. The CDR3 extends over 15 amino acids. The V gene is TRBV11-3, the J gene TRBJ2-1; D is unresolved. The clonotype comes from a human donor with melanoma. The source was tumor tissue (inferred from file names), collected from a patient given nivolumab and ipilimumab in sequence. CDR3 sequence (DNA): TGTGCCAGCAGCTTAGGGGATAGCTCCTACAATGAGCAGTTCTTC. Amino acid sequence: CASSLGDSSYNEQFF.